The clone carrying this T cell receptor (beta chain) was detected only a few times. Antigen: not known. V lost 3 bases to trimming and J lost 0 bases, with 6 bases between them. CDR1 is DFQATT, CDR2 SNEGSKA, per germline (reference sequence). The CDR3 runs to 13 residues. The second PCR ran about 6 to 11 cycles with a sample-barcoded 5' primer and J-beta primers. Researchers report that a template-switch adaptor with 12 random nucleotides tagged each cDNA molecule. TCRdb redid the calling of the 5' RACE reads with MiXCR, one entry per CDR3 protein. The sample holds 1.5 million to 2 million distinct CDR3 sequences, around 40% seen once. This entry is derived from a study of blood T cells in healthy people across ages. Background on the study: Every two T cells gave about one barcoded beta molecule via template switching.

Findings of the study overall: The recorded TCR beta diversity per million T cells decreased in a roughly linear manner with age. Unknown donor CMV status possibly confounded expanded clonotype changes.

The chain uses TRBV20-1 and TRBJ2-4, with D maybe TRBD2 (5 bases). The clonotype originates from a human donor in good health. The specimen was blood. The CDR3 region is CSASEGAKNIQYF. The CDR3 nucleotides are TGCAGTGCTAGCGAGGGAGCCAAAAACATTCAGTACTTC.